One and the same sample provided the 30 T cell receptor beta chains below, sequenced in a study of shared T cell receptors in the human thymus. Libraries were prepared by immunoSEQ multiplex PCR; TCRdb keeps only in-frame clonotypes and omits some of them. Here the sample spans just under 550,000 clones, more than 75% being singletons. The same data also contributed to another study, on human thymus T cells.

The sequenced sample was thymocytes. These receptors came from a boy under two years old with a congenital heart defect.

V usage is TRBV7-9 and J usage is TRBJ2-7; 7 nucleotides match TRBD2. Germline V gene data show CDR1 as SEHNR and CDR2 as FQNEAQ (reference sequence). This CDR3 contains 16 residues. The V and J ends lost 6 bases and 2 bases, in that order; junction bases with no gene match: 13. CDR3 in DNA: TGTGCCAGCAGTACCACGGGGGGTGGTAGCCCCTACGAGCAGTACTTC. As protein: CASSTTGGGSPYEQYF.

In DNA, the CDR3 is TGTGCCAGCAGCGTCCCGGCGGGAACCACAGATACGCAGTATTTT. Encoded protein: CASSVPAGTTDTQYF. This chain uses TRBV9 with TRBJ2-3; the D gene is possibly TRBD2 (6 bases). CDR1 and CDR2 from the germline V gene are SGDLS and YYNGEE. V was cut by 2 bases and J by 2 bases, with 12 bases left in between. The CDR3 is 15 amino acids.

This clone came up a few times. The J gene is TRBJ2-3, the V gene TRBV7-2, with D possibly matching TRBD1 (7 bases). V shed 3 bases and J shed 9 bases, with 10 bases lying between them. The CDR3 contains 12 residues. Germline V gives CDR1 SGHTA, CDR2 FQGNSA. The CDR3 sequence is CASSFRGETQYF. The CDR3 bases are TGTGCCAGCAGCTTCAGGGGGGAGACGCAGTATTTT. Drawing the rest from reference TRBV7-2 and TRBJ2-3, the complete variable domain is GAGVSQSPSNKVTEKGKDVELRCDPISGHTALYWYRQSLGQGLEFLIYFQGNSAPDKSGLPSDRFSAERTGGSVSTLTIQRTQQEDSAVYLCASSFRGETQYFGPGTRLTVL.

This clone was seen more than once but under ten times. The chain employs TRBV4-1 and TRBJ1-3; no clear D. V dropped 4 bases and J dropped 5 bases, with 12 bases sitting between them. The V gene's germline CDR1 is MGHRA and CDR2 YSYEKL. The CDR3 loop spans 14 amino acids. This chain's CDR3 is CASSPRVFRNTIYF. CDR3 DNA: TGCGCCAGCAGCCCGAGGGTTTTTAGAAACACCATATATTTT.

This chain joins TRBV6-5 and TRBJ2-4, with TRBD1 identical over 7 bases. The germline CDR1 and CDR2 sequences are MNHEY and SVGAGI. The CDR3 spans 15 residues. The V gene end was trimmed by 6 bases and the J gene end by 2 bases; junction bases not matched to a gene: 7. CDR3 region: CASSHRGRTKNIQYF. The CDR3 bases are TGTGCCAGCAGCCACAGGGGTAGGACCAAAAACATTCAGTACTTC.

This clone has just one count. The genes are TRBV5-4 and TRBJ2-7; 9 positions agree with TRBD2. CDR3 size: 14 residues. Trimming at V came to 3 bases and at J to 4 bases, leaving 5 bases not matched to a gene. CDR1 and CDR2 (germline): SGHNT, YYREEE (reference sequence). The CDR3 spells CASSSAGGPYEQYF. For the CDR3, the DNA is TGTGCCAGCAGCTCGGCGGGAGGGCCGTACGAGCAGTACTTC.

J is TRBJ2-6 and V is TRBV5-6; D remains ambiguous. The germline V gene has CDR1 SGHDT and CDR2 YYEEEE. This CDR3 has 14 residues. V was pared by 5 bases and J by 0 bases, with 6 bases between. The CDR3 reads CASRPSSGANVLTF. CDR3 bases: TGTGCCAGCAGACCGAGCTCTGGGGCCAACGTCCTGACTTTC.

The rearrangement joins TRBV27 to TRBJ2-1, with TRBD2 as a possible D gene (7 bases). The CDR3 length is 21 residues. Germline V gene data show CDR1 as MNHEY and CDR2 as SMNVEV (reference sequence). V gave up 6 bases and J gave up 7 bases, with 37 bases separating them. The CDR3 loop is CASRMIGTSPFSGDGRNEQFF. CDR3 sequence (DNA): TGTGCCAGCAGGATGATCGGGACATCGCCTTTCAGCGGGGACGGTCGGAATGAGCAGTTCTTC.

This sequence joins TRBV25-1 and TRBJ1-5; D ambiguous. CDR1 is MGHDK and CDR2 is SYGVNS in the germline V gene. The CDR3 consists of 14 residues. V lost 5 bases, J lost 2 bases, and 10 bases lay in between. DNA for the CDR3: TGTGCCAGCAGTCCGAAAGAGGGCAATCAGCCCCAGCATTTT. Translating gives CASSPKEGNQPQHF.

The J gene is TRBJ1-2, the V gene TRBV5-1; 8 bases fit TRBD1. The length of the CDR3 is 14 residues. The germline V gene has CDR1 SGHRS and CDR2 YFSETQ. The trim removed 4 bases at V and 7 bases at J, leaving 9 bases unmatched. The CDR3 sequence is CASSHPGQGPGYTF. CDR3 DNA sequence: TGCGCCAGCAGCCATCCCGGACAGGGACCTGGCTACACCTTC.

V usage is TRBV5-1 and J usage is TRBJ2-5; 12 bases fit TRBD2. Germline-derived CDR1 and CDR2 are SGHRS and YFSETQ. This CDR3 region has 17 residues. The V gene end was trimmed by 0 bases and the J gene end by 1 base; junction bases not matched to a gene: 4. CDR3: CASSLAPSGRAQETQYF. The DNA for the CDR3 is TGCGCCAGCAGCTTGGCTCCTAGCGGGAGGGCCCAAGAGACCCAGTACTTC. Full variable domain (missing parts from reference TRBV5-1 and TRBJ2-5): KAGVTQTPRYLIKTRGQQVTLSCSPISGHRSVSWYQQTPGQGLQFLFEYFSETQRNKGNFPGRFSGRQFSNSRSEMNVSTLELGDSALYLCASSLAPSGRAQETQYFGPGTRLLVL.

The V call is TRBV29-1, the J call TRBJ2-1; maybe TRBD1 (6 bases). Trimming shortened V by 2 bases and J by 0 bases, and 11 bases separated the two germline ends. Germline V gives CDR1 SQVTM, CDR2 ANQGSEA. This CDR3 contains 15 residues. In nucleotides, the CDR3 is TGCAGCGTTGAACGGCAGGGGAGCTCCTACAATGAGCAGTTCTTC. This codes for CSVERQGSSYNEQFF.

The chain combines TRBV2 with TRBJ2-5, with 12 bases lining up with TRBD2. Germline CDR1 SNHLY, CDR2 FYNNEI. The trim removed 4 bases at V and 5 bases at J, leaving 11 bases unmatched. The CDR3 extends over 17 amino acids. The CDR3 nucleotides read TGTGCCAGCAGTGCCCTGCTAGCGGGAGGGCCTGTGGAGACCCAGTACTTC. It is translated as CASSALLAGGPVETQYF. Supplemented by reference TRBV2 and TRBJ2-5, the full variable domain reads EPEVTQTPSHQVTQMGQEVILRCVPISNHLYFYWYRQILGQKVEFLVSFYNNEISEKSEIFDDQFSVERPDGSNFTLKIRSTKLEDSAMYFCASSALLAGGPVETQYFGPGTRLLVL.

The count of this clone is one. This sequence joins TRBV5-1 and TRBJ2-7; maybe TRBD2 (6 bases). With 4 bases removed from V and 1 base from J, the gap between germline ends came to 12 bases. CDR1 is SGHRS, CDR2 YFSETQ, per germline. This CDR3 contains 14 residues. The CDR3 DNA is TGCGCCAGCAGCCCGACGGGGAGGTCCTACGAGCAGTACTTC. Its translation: CASSPTGRSYEQYF.

The chain carries TRBV6-1 and TRBJ2-7; 10 positions match TRBD2. Trimming removed 1 base from V and 2 bases from J; junction bases left unmatched: 11. CDR1 MNHNS and CDR2 SASEGT come from the germline V gene. This CDR3 has 18 amino acids. CDR3 sequence: CASSEGGLADDATYEQYF. CDR3 nucleotide sequence: TGTGCCAGCAGTGAAGGCGGACTAGCGGACGACGCCACCTACGAGCAGTACTTC.

This sequence joins TRBV21-1 and TRBJ2-7; the table's D call, TRBD2, was not checked against the DNA. TRBV21-1 is labeled a pseudogene. The CDR3 has 15 residues. The CDR3 coding sequence is TGTGCCAGCAGCCCACGGACTAGCGGGAGATCTGAGCAGTACTTC. It translates to CASSPRTSGRSEQYF.

J is TRBJ2-3 and V is TRBV5-4; D call uncertain. Germline V gene lookup returns CDR1 SGHNT and CDR2 YYREEE (reference sequence). Between the trimmed V and J ends, which lost 2 bases and 2 bases, there was a span of 3 bases. The CDR3 is made up of 12 amino acids. The CDR3 coding sequence is TGTGCCAGCAGCTTCTACACAGATACGCAGTATTTT. Translation: CASSFYTDTQYF. Together with reference TRBV5-4 and TRBJ2-3, the CDR3 gives the full variable domain: ETGVTQSPTHLIKTRGQQVTLRCSSQSGHNTVSWYQQALGQGPQFIFQYYREEENGRGNFPPRFSGLQFPNYSSELNVNALELDDSALYLCASSFYTDTQYFGPGTRLTVL.

The chain links TRBV4-2 to TRBJ1-3; D unresolved. Germline V lookup: CDR1 LGHNA, CDR2 YNFKEQ. Trimming pared 0 bases from V and 3 bases from J, leaving 21 bases between. The CDR3 length is 19 residues. CDR3 sequence reads: CASSQEGRVHGFGGNTIYF. The CDR3, as DNA: TGTGCCAGCAGCCAAGAGGGTAGAGTCCACGGGTTCGGTGGAAACACCATATATTTT.

The chain has TRBV7-2 and TRBJ2-5; TRBD2 agrees at 7 bases. Germline loops: CDR1 SGHTA, CDR2 FQGNSA. The CDR3 runs to 18 residues. V dropped 7 bases and J dropped 1; count of bases not matched to a gene: 18. Here the CDR3 reads CASTLSRAGGVVQETQYF. DNA for the CDR3: TGTGCCAGCACCCTATCTCGGGCTGGGGGGGTAGTCCAAGAGACCCAGTACTTC.

V gene TRBV6-5 combines with J gene TRBJ1-5; 10 bases are shared with TRBD1. From germline, CDR1 is MNHEY and CDR2 SVGAGI. The CDR3 length is 15 residues. Germline trimming cut 7 bases from V and 4 bases from J; bases unmatched to any gene: 7. The CDR3: CASTPGTGVNQPQHF. The CDR3 DNA reads TGTGCCAGCACCCCTGGGACAGGGGTTAATCAGCCCCAGCATTTT.

This clone was seen a handful of times. The chain recombines TRBV4-3 with TRBJ1-2; D uncertain. In germline, CDR1 is LGHNA, CDR2 YSLEER. The germline V and J ends were trimmed by 0 bases and 7 bases, with 27 bases remaining between them. The CDR3 runs 19 residues. The CDR3 is CASSQDDGSPRTYQCGYTF. The DNA of the CDR3 is TGCGCCAGCAGCCAAGATGACGGGTCTCCAAGGACTTACCAATGTGGCTACACCTTC.

Written as DNA, the CDR3 is TGTGCCAGCAGCTCCCCCGGGACAGTTCTCTCCTACGAGCAGTACTTC. Its protein product is CASSSPGTVLSYEQYF. V and J are TRBV21-1 and TRBJ2-7; the table's D call, TRBD1, was not checked against the DNA. TRBV21-1 is noted as a pseudogene. This CDR3 region has 16 residues.

The V and J genes are TRBV18 and TRBJ2-7; a possible D gene is TRBD1 (5 bases). Trimming cost V 6 bases and J 7 bases, with 19 bases left between them. This CDR3 contains 14 residues. Germline lookup yields CDR1 KGHSH and CDR2 LQKENI. The CDR3 region has the DNA TGTGCCAGCTCCAGCATTGGGTTAAAGGGGGAGCAGTACTTC. This sequence encodes CASSSIGLKGEQYF.

The chain links TRBV2 to TRBJ1-3; D ambiguous. This CDR3 is built from 14 residues. Germline V lookup: CDR1 SNHLY, CDR2 FYNNEI. V lost 0 bases, J lost 6 bases, and 9 bases lay in between. CDR3 sequence (DNA): TGTGCCAGCAGTGAAGCACCCCGCGAAAACACCATATATTTT. The encoded protein is CASSEAPRENTIYF.

The CDR3 bases are TGTGCCAGCAGCTTCCCCGCGCGGGACAGGGGTAAGACTGAAGCTTTCTTT. It is translated as CASSFPARDRGKTEAFF. The chain combines TRBV7-2 with TRBJ1-1; 10 bases match TRBD1. This CDR3 region has 17 residues. Losses at the gene ends were 3 bases for V and 5 bases for J; bases not matched to a gene: 12. CDR1 is SGHTA and CDR2 is FQGNSA in the germline V gene.

Only a few counts were recorded for this clone. The chain employs TRBV23-1 and TRBJ2-7; 7 positions agree with TRBD2. TRBV23-1 is an open reading frame, and its role is uncertain. This CDR3 has 16 amino acids. With 7 bases clipped from V and 2 bases from J, the junction kept 14 bases outside the gene matches. CDR3 sequence (DNA): TGCGCCAGCATAGGGGAGGGCAGGGAGTCGGCCTACGAGCAGTACTTC. As protein: CASIGEGRESAYEQYF.

The chain couples TRBV6-5 to TRBJ1-5; 7 bases fit TRBD1. V lost 6 bases to trimming and J lost 2 bases; unmatched junction nucleotides: 7. The CDR3 has 15 residues. From germline, CDR1 is MNHEY and CDR2 SVGAGI. The CDR3 reads CASRTTGDCNQPQHF. The DNA of the CDR3 is TGTGCCAGCAGAACAACAGGGGACTGCAATCAGCCCCAGCATTTT.

The chain joins TRBV2 to TRBJ2-2; TRBD2 agrees at 12 bases. CDR1 and CDR2 from the germline V gene are SNHLY and FYNNEI. CDR3 length: 15 amino acids. The trim removed 7 bases at V and 2 bases at J, leaving 2 bases unmatched. CDR3 nucleotides: TGTGCCAGCACCGGACTAGCGGGAAACACCGGGGAGCTGTTTTTT. Its protein is CASTGLAGNTGELFF.

This clone was picked up one time. The chain recombines TRBV6-1 with TRBJ2-5; 9 bases agree with TRBD2. The CDR3 contains 14 residues. V lost 5 bases to trimming and J lost 2 bases; unmatched junction nucleotides: 3. Looked up from germline, CDR1 is MNHNS and CDR2 is SASEGT. The CDR3 protein is CASSLAGTQETQYF. CDR3 DNA sequence: TGTGCCAGCAGTCTAGCGGGAACACAAGAGACCCAGTACTTC.

The chain uses TRBV15 and TRBJ2-7; D might be TRBD2 (5 bases). CDR1 and CDR2 from the germline V gene are LNHNV and YYDKDF (reference sequence). This CDR3 has 17 amino acids. V was clipped by 1 base and J by 3 bases, with 19 bases between them. The CDR3 sequence is CATSRVDSVRVGYEQYF. CDR3 nucleotide sequence: TGTGCCACCAGCAGAGTAGATAGCGTGAGGGTAGGCTACGAGCAGTACTTC.